This is a list of T cell receptor beta chains from one sample in a study of T cells expressing NK-cell markers. TCRdb reprocessed the 5' RACE reads, with one entry per CDR3 protein and no DNA. The sample data list roughly 430,000 distinct CDR3 sequences. Sequencing used blood T cells: a sorted CD56 or NKG2C T cell subset, CD4+ or CD8+ T cells, or bulk PBMC T cells (not recorded which). The source of these receptors is a woman aged 18-70 years in good health. Each CDR3 is given with its conserved first and last residue.

j_gene: TRBJ2-1
v_gene: TRBV20-1
CDR3aa: CSARVALAESYNEQFF

j_gene: TRBJ1-1
v_gene: TRBV29-1
CDR3aa: CSAWDRQNTEAFF

j_gene: TRBJ2-5
v_gene: TRBV10-3
CDR3aa: CAIGGTLEETQYF

j_gene: TRBJ2-5
v_gene: TRBV5-1
CDR3aa: CASSLGADVKTQYF

j_gene: TRBJ1-5
v_gene: TRBV10-3
CDR3aa: CAISPGHHPGQPQHF

j_gene: TRBJ2-2
v_gene: TRBV6-2/TRBV6-3
CDR3aa: CASSLRTLQRERRVTGELFF

j_gene: TRBJ2-5
v_gene: TRBV25-1
CDR3aa: CASSGIRETQYF

j_gene: TRBJ2-1
v_gene: TRBV11-2
CDR3aa: CASSSKGPPISYNEQFF

j_gene: TRBJ2-3
v_gene: TRBV5-1
CDR3aa: CASSPADRDTQYF

j_gene: TRBJ1-2
v_gene: TRBV9
CDR3aa: CASSPPQGDKYGYTF

j_gene: TRBJ2-6
v_gene: TRBV5-6
CDR3aa: CASSLAEALSGANVLTF

j_gene: TRBJ2-1
v_gene: TRBV7-9
CDR3aa: CASSKGTSTGNEQFF

j_gene: TRBJ2-5
v_gene: TRBV6-2/TRBV6-3
CDR3aa: CASLRFAGVSETQYF

j_gene: TRBJ2-5
v_gene: TRBV11-2
CDR3aa: CASSLGQGLQETQYF

j_gene: TRBJ2-7
v_gene: TRBV5-5
CDR3aa: CASSLGTLVGYEQYF

j_gene: TRBJ2-5
v_gene: TRBV6-5
CDR3aa: CASSYGSGRRETQYF

j_gene: TRBJ2-1
v_gene: TRBV21-1
CDR3aa: CASNRSRGAYNEQFF

j_gene: TRBJ1-5
v_gene: TRBV7-9
CDR3aa: CASSKGAGNSNQPQHF

j_gene: TRBJ2-5
v_gene: TRBV29-1
CDR3aa: CSVNGGAGETQYF

j_gene: TRBJ2-1
v_gene: TRBV7-9
CDR3aa: CASRINGGEQFF

j_gene: TRBJ1-5
v_gene: TRBV29-1
CDR3aa: CSVATSPSNQPQHF

j_gene: TRBJ2-1
v_gene: TRBV7-2
CDR3aa: CASSMTSHEQFF

j_gene: TRBJ1-5
v_gene: TRBV20-1
CDR3aa: CSARRAWDTFSNQPQHF

j_gene: TRBJ1-5
v_gene: TRBV20-1
CDR3aa: CSATPGQQNQPQHF

j_gene: TRBJ1-2
v_gene: TRBV7-2
CDR3aa: CASSQSPVPANYGYTF

j_gene: TRBJ2-7
v_gene: TRBV12-3/TRBV12-4
CDR3aa: CASTRTGGSYEQYF

j_gene: TRBJ2-1
v_gene: TRBV20-1
CDR3aa: CSARDGTYNEQFF

j_gene: TRBJ2-1
v_gene: TRBV5-1
CDR3aa: CASTRTSGNNEQFF

j_gene: TRBJ2-2
v_gene: TRBV18
CDR3aa: CASSPLGPNTGELFF

j_gene: TRBJ2-5
v_gene: TRBV6-5
CDR3aa: CASSHRQSQETQYF

j_gene: TRBJ2-6
v_gene: TRBV7-9
CDR3aa: CASSNDRFSGANVLTF

j_gene: TRBJ2-2
v_gene: TRBV24-1
CDR3aa: CATGQGYTGELFF

j_gene: TRBJ2-1
v_gene: TRBV7-2
CDR3aa: CASSRGGGYNEQFF

j_gene: TRBJ1-2
v_gene: TRBV6-2/TRBV6-3
CDR3aa: CASSPDYGYTF

j_gene: TRBJ2-5
v_gene: TRBV7-9
CDR3aa: CASSSPPQDSGVETQYF

j_gene: TRBJ2-5
v_gene: TRBV30
CDR3aa: CAWRTSGAGETQYF

j_gene: TRBJ1-4
v_gene: TRBV4-2
CDR3aa: CASSLLEASGEKLFF

j_gene: TRBJ2-1
v_gene: TRBV7-9
CDR3aa: CASSSAGLADEQFF

j_gene: TRBJ2-3
v_gene: TRBV7-9
CDR3aa: CASSHRTSGSTDTQYF

j_gene: TRBJ2-5
v_gene: TRBV12-3/TRBV12-4
CDR3aa: CASSLAGMVETQYF

j_gene: TRBJ2-1
v_gene: TRBV5-1
CDR3aa: CASSLDGTSSNEQFF

j_gene: TRBJ1-6
v_gene: TRBV6-5
CDR3aa: CASSYPQGRYSPLHF

j_gene: TRBJ1-1
v_gene: TRBV7-9
CDR3aa: CASSLVLGDTEAFF

j_gene: TRBJ2-2
v_gene: TRBV4-3
CDR3aa: CASSQDFFATNTGELFF

j_gene: TRBJ2-5
v_gene: TRBV4-3
CDR3aa: CASSHRPAQETQYF

j_gene: TRBJ2-2
v_gene: TRBV11-1
CDR3aa: CASSSAGDIRGLTGELFF

j_gene: TRBJ1-1
v_gene: TRBV5-5
CDR3aa: CASSLTSRNTEAFF

j_gene: TRBJ1-6
v_gene: TRBV3-1
CDR3aa: CASSQDLGGTEDSPLHF

j_gene: TRBJ2-1
v_gene: TRBV18
CDR3aa: CASSPRGPMFLAGIHNEQFF

j_gene: TRBJ1-6
v_gene: TRBV7-9
CDR3aa: CASSLSDGVRNSPLHF

j_gene: TRBJ2-7
v_gene: TRBV7-2
CDR3aa: CASSAGAYEQYF

j_gene: TRBJ1-1
v_gene: TRBV12-3/TRBV12-4
CDR3aa: CASRGLMNTEAFF

j_gene: TRBJ2-3
v_gene: TRBV7-2
CDR3aa: CASSFQVGTDTQYF

j_gene: TRBJ2-1
v_gene: TRBV18
CDR3aa: CASSPPGLAVRNEQFF

j_gene: TRBJ2-7
v_gene: TRBV7-2
CDR3aa: CASSVRTGNTEQYF

j_gene: TRBJ1-2
v_gene: TRBV6-1
CDR3aa: CASRSGTYGYTF

j_gene: TRBJ2-7
v_gene: TRBV11-1
CDR3aa: CASSHSTDRAIYHEQYF

j_gene: TRBJ2-5
v_gene: TRBV6-4
CDR3aa: CASSESAGGKETQYF

j_gene: TRBJ2-4
v_gene: TRBV4-3
CDR3aa: CASSQDFAGSPLAKNIQYF